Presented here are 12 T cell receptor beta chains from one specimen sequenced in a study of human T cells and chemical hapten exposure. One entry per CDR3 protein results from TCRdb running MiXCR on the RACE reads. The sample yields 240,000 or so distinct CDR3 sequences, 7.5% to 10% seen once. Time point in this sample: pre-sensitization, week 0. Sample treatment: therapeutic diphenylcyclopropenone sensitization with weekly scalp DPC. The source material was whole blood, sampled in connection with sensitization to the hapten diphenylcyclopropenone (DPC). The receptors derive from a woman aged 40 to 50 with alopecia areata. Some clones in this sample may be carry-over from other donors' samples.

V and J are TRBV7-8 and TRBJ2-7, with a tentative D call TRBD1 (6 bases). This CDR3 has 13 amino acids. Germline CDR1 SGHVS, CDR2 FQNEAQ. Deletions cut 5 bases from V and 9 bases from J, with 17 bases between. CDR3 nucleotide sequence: TGTGCCAGCAGCCTTCTGGGTAGAGGGGGGCAGTACTTC. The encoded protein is CASSLLGRGGQYF.

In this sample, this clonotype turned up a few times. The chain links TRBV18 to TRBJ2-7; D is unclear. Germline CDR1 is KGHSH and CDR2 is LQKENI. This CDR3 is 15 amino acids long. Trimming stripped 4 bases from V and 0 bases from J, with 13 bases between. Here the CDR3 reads CASSLYSTVSYEQYF. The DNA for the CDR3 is TGTGCCAGCTCACTTTACAGTACGGTCTCCTACGAGCAGTACTTC.

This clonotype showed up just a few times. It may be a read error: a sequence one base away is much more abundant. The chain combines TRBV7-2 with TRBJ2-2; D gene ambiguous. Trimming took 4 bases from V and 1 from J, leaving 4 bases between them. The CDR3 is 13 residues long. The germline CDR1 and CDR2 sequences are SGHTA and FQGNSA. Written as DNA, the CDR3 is TGTGCCAGCAGCTCAGGGAACACCGGGGAGCTGTTTTTT. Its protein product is CASSSGNTGELFF.

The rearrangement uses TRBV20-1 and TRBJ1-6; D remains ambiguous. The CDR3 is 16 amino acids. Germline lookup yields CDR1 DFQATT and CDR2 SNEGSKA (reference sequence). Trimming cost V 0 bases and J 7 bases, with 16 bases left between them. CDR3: CSARDQGYKENSPLHF. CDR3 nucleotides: TGCAGTGCTAGAGATCAAGGGTATAAGGAAAATTCACCCCTCCACTTT.

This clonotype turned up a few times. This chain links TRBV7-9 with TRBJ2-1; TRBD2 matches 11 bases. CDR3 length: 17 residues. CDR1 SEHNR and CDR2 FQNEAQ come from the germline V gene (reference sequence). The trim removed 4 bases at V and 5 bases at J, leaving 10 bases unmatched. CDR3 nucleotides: TGTGCCAGCAGCTCATTCATCGGGGGACTAGCGGACAATGAGCAGTTCTTC. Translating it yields CASSSFIGGLADNEQFF.

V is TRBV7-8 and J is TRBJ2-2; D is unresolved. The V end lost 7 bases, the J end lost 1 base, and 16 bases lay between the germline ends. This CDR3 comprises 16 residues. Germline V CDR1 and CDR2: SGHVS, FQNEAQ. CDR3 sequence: CASKTPLRVNTGELFF. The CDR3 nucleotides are TGTGCCAGCAAAACCCCCCTTAGAGTGAACACCGGGGAGCTGTTTTTT.

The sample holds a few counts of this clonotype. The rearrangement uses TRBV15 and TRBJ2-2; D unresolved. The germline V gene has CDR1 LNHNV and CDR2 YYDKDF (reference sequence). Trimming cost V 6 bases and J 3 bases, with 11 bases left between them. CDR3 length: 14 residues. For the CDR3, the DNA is TGTGCCACCAGTAAAACTTCCGACACCGGGGAGCTGTTTTTT. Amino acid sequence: CATSKTSDTGELFF.

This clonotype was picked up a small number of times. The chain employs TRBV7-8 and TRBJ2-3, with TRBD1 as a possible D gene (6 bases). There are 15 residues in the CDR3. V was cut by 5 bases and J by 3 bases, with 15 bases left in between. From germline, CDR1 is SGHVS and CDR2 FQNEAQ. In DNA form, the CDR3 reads TGTGCCAGCAGCCCCCTGAAGGGGGTTACAGATACGCAGTATTTT. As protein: CASSPLKGVTDTQYF.

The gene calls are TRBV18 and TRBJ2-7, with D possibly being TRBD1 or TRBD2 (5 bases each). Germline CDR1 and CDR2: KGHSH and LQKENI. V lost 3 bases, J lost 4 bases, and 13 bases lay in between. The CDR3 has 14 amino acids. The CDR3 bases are TGTGCCAGCTCACCCGGGACGGAGAATTACGAGCAGTACTTC. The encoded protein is CASSPGTENYEQYF.

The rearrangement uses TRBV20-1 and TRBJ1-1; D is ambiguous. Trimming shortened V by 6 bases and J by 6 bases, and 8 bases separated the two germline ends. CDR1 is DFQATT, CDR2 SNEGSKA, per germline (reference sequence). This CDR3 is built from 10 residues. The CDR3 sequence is CSAPEAEAFF. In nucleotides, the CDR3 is TGCAGTGCCCCCGAGGCTGAAGCTTTCTTT.

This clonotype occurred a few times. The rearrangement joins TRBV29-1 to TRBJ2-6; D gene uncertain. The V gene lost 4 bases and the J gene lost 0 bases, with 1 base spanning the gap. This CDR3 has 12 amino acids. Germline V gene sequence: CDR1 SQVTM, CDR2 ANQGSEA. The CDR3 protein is CSVVSGANVLTF. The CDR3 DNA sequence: TGCAGCGTTGTCTCTGGGGCCAACGTCCTGACTTTC.

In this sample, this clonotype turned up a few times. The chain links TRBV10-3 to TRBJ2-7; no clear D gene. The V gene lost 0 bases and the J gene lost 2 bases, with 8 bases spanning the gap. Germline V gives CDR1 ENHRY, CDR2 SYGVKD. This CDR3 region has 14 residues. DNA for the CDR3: TGTGCCATCAGTGAGTCGGGCAGAACCTACGAGCAGTACTTC. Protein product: CAISESGRTYEQYF.